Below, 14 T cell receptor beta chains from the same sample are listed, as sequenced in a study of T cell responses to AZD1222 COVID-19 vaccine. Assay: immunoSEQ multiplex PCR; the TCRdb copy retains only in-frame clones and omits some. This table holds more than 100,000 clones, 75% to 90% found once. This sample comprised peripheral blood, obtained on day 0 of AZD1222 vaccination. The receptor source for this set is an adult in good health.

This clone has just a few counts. The CDR3 coding sequence is TGCGCCAGCAGCTTGGCGGGGGGCAATACTGAAGCTTTCTTT. Protein: CASSLAGGNTEAFF. The V gene is TRBV5-1, the J gene TRBJ1-1; possibly TRBD1 for D (6 bases). The CDR3 totals 14 residues. Germline V lookup: CDR1 SGHRS, CDR2 YFSETQ. V shed 0 bases and J shed 5 bases, with 11 bases lying between them.

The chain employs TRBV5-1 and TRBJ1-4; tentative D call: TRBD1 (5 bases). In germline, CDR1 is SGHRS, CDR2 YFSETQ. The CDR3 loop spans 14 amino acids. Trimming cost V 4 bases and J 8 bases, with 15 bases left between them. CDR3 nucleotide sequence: TGCGCCAGCAGCATTGGGGGGAACGTCGAAAAACTGTTTTTT. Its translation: CASSIGGNVEKLFF.

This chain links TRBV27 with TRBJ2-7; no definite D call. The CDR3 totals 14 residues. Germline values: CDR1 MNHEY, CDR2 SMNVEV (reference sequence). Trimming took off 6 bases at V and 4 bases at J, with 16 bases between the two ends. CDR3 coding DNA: TGTGCCAGCAGCTTGGAACCCGTGGAGTACGAGCAGTACTTC. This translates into CASSLEPVEYEQYF.

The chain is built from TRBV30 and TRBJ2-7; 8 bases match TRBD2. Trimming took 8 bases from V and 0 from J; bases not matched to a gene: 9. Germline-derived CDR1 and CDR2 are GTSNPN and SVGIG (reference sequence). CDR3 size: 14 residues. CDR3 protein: CAGRQRGSSYEQYF. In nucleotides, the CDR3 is TGTGCCGGACGGCAGCGGGGGAGCTCCTACGAGCAGTACTTC.

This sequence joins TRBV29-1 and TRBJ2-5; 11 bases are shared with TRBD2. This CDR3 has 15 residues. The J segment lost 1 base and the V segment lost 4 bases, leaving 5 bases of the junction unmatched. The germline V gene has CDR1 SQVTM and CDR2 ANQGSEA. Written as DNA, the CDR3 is TGCAGCGTTGGACTAGCGGGGTCTTTCCAAGAGACCCAGTACTTC. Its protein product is CSVGLAGSFQETQYF. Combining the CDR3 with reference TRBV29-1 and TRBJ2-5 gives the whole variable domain SAVISQKPSRDICQRGTSLTIQCQVDSQVTMMFWYRQQPGQSLTLIATANQGSEATYESGFVIDKFPISRPNLTFSTLTVSNMSPEDSSIYLCSVGLAGSFQETQYFGPGTRLLVL.

The CDR3 bases are TGCGCCAGCCACCAGGGGGGGAACACCGGGGAGCTGTTTTTT. As protein: CASHQGGNTGELFF. The chain joins TRBV10-1 to TRBJ2-2, with D tentatively TRBD1 (7 bases). Germline V gene data show CDR1 as WNHNN and CDR2 as SYGVQD (reference sequence). V gave up 8 bases and J gave up 1 base, with 11 bases separating them. The CDR3 extends over 14 amino acids.

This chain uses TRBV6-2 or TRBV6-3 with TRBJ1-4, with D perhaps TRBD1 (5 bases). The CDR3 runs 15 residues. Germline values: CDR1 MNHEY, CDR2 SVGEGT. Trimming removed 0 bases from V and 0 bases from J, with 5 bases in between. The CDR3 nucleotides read TGTGCCAGCAGTTACTCGACAGCAACTAATGAAAAACTGTTTTTT. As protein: CASSYSTATNEKLFF.

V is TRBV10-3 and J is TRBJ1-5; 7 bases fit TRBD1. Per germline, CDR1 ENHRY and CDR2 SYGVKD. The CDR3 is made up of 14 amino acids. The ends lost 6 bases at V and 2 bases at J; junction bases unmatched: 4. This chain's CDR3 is CAIRSGTGNQPQHF. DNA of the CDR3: TGTGCCATCAGATCCGGGACAGGCAATCAGCCCCAGCATTTT.

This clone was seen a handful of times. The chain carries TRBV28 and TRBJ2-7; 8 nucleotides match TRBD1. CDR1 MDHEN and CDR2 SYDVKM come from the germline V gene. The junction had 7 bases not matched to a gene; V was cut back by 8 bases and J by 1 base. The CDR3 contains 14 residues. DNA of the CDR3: TGTGCCAGCCTTCCAGGGGGCGGGTCCTACGAGCAGTACTTC. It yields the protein CASLPGGGSYEQYF.

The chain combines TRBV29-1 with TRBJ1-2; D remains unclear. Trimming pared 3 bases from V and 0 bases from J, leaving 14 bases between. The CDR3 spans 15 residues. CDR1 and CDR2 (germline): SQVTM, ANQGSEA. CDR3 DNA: TGCAGCGTTGATAGGGCAGGCGGAGCTAACTATGGCTACACCTTC. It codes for CSVDRAGGANYGYTF.

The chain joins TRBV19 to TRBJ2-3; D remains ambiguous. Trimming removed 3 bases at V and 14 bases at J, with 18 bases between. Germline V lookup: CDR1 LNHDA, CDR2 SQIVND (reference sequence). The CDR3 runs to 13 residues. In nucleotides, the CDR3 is TGTGCCAGTAGTATCGTGATCCGAGACAAAGTGTATTTT. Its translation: CASSIVIRDKVYF.

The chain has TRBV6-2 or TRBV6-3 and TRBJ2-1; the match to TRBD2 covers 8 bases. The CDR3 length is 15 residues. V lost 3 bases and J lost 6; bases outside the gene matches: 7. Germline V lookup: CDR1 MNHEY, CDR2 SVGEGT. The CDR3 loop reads CASSYSLAEINEQFF. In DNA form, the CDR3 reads TGTGCCAGCAGTTATTCACTAGCGGAAATCAATGAGCAGTTCTTC.

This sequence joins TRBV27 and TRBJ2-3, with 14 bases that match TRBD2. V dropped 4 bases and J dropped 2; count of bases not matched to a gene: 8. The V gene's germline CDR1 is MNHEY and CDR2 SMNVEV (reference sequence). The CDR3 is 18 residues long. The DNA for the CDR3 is TGTGCCAGCAGTTCCGAGGGACTAGCGGGGGCATACACAGATACGCAGTATTTT. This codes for CASSSEGLAGAYTDTQYF.

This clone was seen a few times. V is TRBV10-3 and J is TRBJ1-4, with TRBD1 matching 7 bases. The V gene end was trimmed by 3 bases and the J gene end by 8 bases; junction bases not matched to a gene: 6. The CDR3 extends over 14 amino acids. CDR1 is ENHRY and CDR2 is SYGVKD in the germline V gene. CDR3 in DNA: TGTGCCATCAGTGAATTAGGGGGCGACGAAAAACTGTTTTTT. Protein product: CAISELGGDEKLFF.